Listed below are T cell receptor beta chains from one sample, sequenced in a study of shared clonotypes between healthy human individuals. Clones were read by immunoSEQ multiplex PCR, and TCRdb kept only the in-frame ones, dropping some. The sample carries 850,000 to 1,200,000 clones, about 76% recorded once. Material for sequencing was memory CD4+ T cells sorted from blood. Source of these receptors: a man between 18 and 29 years old in good health. The CDR3 runs from the conserved cysteine through the conserved F or W. Fields, in order: D gene, J gene, V gene, clone size, CDR3 protein, CDR3 DNA. The D gene is left open where the match is weak. Clone sizes are given selectively: once, few, many, or a class where the clone is expanded.

D gene: .; J gene: TRBJ1-6; V gene: TRBV25-1; clone size: .; CDR3 protein: CASSESTGSGNSPLHF; CDR3 DNA: TGTGCCAGCAGTGAAAGTACGGGGTCGGGTAATTCACCCCTCCACTTT
D gene: TRBD2; J gene: TRBJ2-7; V gene: TRBV7-9; clone size: .; CDR3 protein: CASSLMGGLDEQYF; CDR3 DNA: TGTGCCAGCAGCTTAATGGGAGGGTTGGACGAGCAGTACTTC
D gene: .; J gene: TRBJ1-2; V gene: TRBV28; clone size: .; CDR3 protein: CASSLGGGTAYGYTF; CDR3 DNA: TGTGCCAGCAGTTTAGGAGGGGGGACGGCCTATGGCTACACCTTC
D gene: TRBD1; J gene: TRBJ1-2; V gene: TRBV6-5; clone size: few; CDR3 protein: CASSYKLTGGYGYTF; CDR3 DNA: TGTGCCAGCAGCTATAAGCTGACAGGGGGATATGGCTACACCTTC
D gene: .; J gene: TRBJ2-2; V gene: TRBV7-9; clone size: many; CDR3 protein: CASSLKLGELFF; CDR3 DNA: TGTGCCAGCAGCTTAAAGCTCGGGGAGCTGTTTTTT
D gene: .; J gene: TRBJ1-6; V gene: TRBV11-3; clone size: .; CDR3 protein: CASSLSGSNSPLHF; CDR3 DNA: TGTGCCAGCAGCTTATCCGGGTCTAATTCACCCCTCCACTTT
D gene: TRBD1; J gene: TRBJ1-6; V gene: TRBV15; clone size: .; CDR3 protein: CATSGGQGGNSPLHF; CDR3 DNA: TGTGCCACCAGCGGGGGACAGGGAGGAAATTCACCCCTCCACTTT
D gene: TRBD2; J gene: TRBJ2-4; V gene: TRBV10-1; clone size: .; CDR3 protein: CASSPGLGGDIQYF; CDR3 DNA: TGCGCCAGCAGTCCGGGACTGGGGGGGGACATTCAGTACTTC
D gene: .; J gene: TRBJ1-5; V gene: TRBV5-5; clone size: .; CDR3 protein: CASTTRQGGKVVWGDQPQHF; CDR3 DNA: TGTGCCAGCACTACACGACAAGGAGGCAAAGTGGTATGGGGAGATCAGCCCCAGCATTTT
D gene: .; J gene: TRBJ1-1; V gene: TRBV6-4; clone size: .; CDR3 protein: CASRLQEGTEAFF; CDR3 DNA: TGTGCCAGCAGACTACAGGAAGGGACTGAAGCTTTCTTT
D gene: .; J gene: TRBJ2-7; V gene: TRBV29-1; clone size: .; CDR3 protein: CSASKGIYEQYF; CDR3 DNA: TGCAGCGCCTCGAAGGGGATCTACGAGCAGTACTTC
D gene: TRBD2; J gene: TRBJ2-3; V gene: TRBV4-3; clone size: .; CDR3 protein: CASSQGLAGASSDTQYF; CDR3 DNA: TGCGCCAGCAGCCAAGGACTAGCGGGCGCCAGTTCAGATACGCAGTATTTT
D gene: .; J gene: TRBJ1-1; V gene: TRBV6-5; clone size: .; CDR3 protein: CASRALGAGHTEAFF; CDR3 DNA: TGTGCCAGCCGCGCCCTGGGGGCGGGACACACTGAAGCTTTCTTT
D gene: TRBD1; J gene: TRBJ1-2; V gene: TRBV5-4; clone size: many; CDR3 protein: CASSLQGAINYGYTF; CDR3 DNA: TGTGCCAGCAGCTTGCAGGGGGCAATCAACTATGGCTACACCTTC
D gene: .; J gene: TRBJ2-3; V gene: TRBV18; clone size: .; CDR3 protein: CASSPPNRGTDTQYF; CDR3 DNA: TGTGCCAGCTCACCACCTAACAGGGGCACAGATACGCAGTATTTT
D gene: .; J gene: TRBJ2-1; V gene: TRBV18; clone size: .; CDR3 protein: CASSPPPRQHYNEQFF; CDR3 DNA: TGTGCCAGCTCACCACCCCCGAGACAGCACTACAATGAGCAGTTCTTC
D gene: .; J gene: TRBJ1-1; V gene: TRBV6-6; clone size: .; CDR3 protein: CASSSYLNTEAFF; CDR3 DNA: TGTGCCAGCAGTTCCTATTTGAACACTGAAGCTTTCTTT
D gene: TRBD1; J gene: TRBJ2-2; V gene: TRBV25-1; clone size: once; CDR3 protein: CASTSGQGYTGELFF; CDR3 DNA: TGTGCCAGCACCTCGGGACAGGGTTACACCGGGGAGCTGTTTTTT
D gene: TRBD1; J gene: TRBJ1-6; V gene: TRBV6-6; clone size: .; CDR3 protein: CASSPGQFYNSPLHF; CDR3 DNA: TGTGCCAGCAGTCCGGGACAGTTCTATAATTCACCCCTCCACTTT